This T cell receptor (beta chain) appears in the sequencing data of a study of T cells in Graves' hyperthyroidism and ophthalmopathy. Broader study findings: Most thyroid-expanded clonotypes above 0.001 were also found in blood. A median around six months before onset, the model predicted ophthalmopathy.

Amplified TCR beta CDR3 regions came from RNA transcripts. A set of HTBI primers served as the primers for a first-round RT-PCR of the TCR CDR3. TCRdb independently ran MiXCR on the multiplex PCR reads; one entry per CDR3 protein. The profile shows approximately 720,000 distinct CDR3 sequences, 18% of them singletons. V lost 3 bases to trimming and J lost 7 bases, with 12 bases between them. CDR1 and CDR2 from the germline V gene are MNHEY and SMNVEV (reference sequence). This CDR3 is built from 14 residues. This clonotype has just a few counts. The antigen is undetermined. Used for diagnoses were clinical symptoms, serum thyroxine and TRAb, thyroid ultrasound and orbital computed tomography.

This chain joins TRBV27 and TRBJ1-4; D is perhaps TRBD1 (5 bases). This receptor was taken from a woman between 50 and 59 years old with Graves' hyperthyroidism that later progressed to Graves' ophthalmopathy. Sample: blood. CDR3 sequence (DNA): TGTGCCAGCAGTTTGACAGTCCGGGGTGAAAAACTGTTTTTT. Encoded protein: CASSLTVRGEKLFF.